This T cell receptor beta chain was profiled in a study of cytomegalovirus exposure and HLA in healthy donors. Regarding the study as a whole: The study reported that TCR beta sequences accurately predicted HLA-A and HLA-B alleles in most subjects. Most TCR sequences were seen very rarely across donors, but some public TCRs occurred in many.

PCR was performed using 60 Vbeta and 13 Jbeta primers. Profiling relied on immunoSEQ multiplex PCR, and the TCRdb table lists in-frame clones only, not all of them. The sample gives about 160,000 clones, about two thirds of which show up once; approximately 3% is in the top ten. In the case of this clone: The antigen is unknown.

The CDR3 covers 16 residues. V lost 3 bases and J lost 2; bases outside the gene matches: 4. CDR1 SGHVS and CDR2 FNYEAQ come from the germline V gene. This chain links TRBV7-6 with TRBJ2-2; 9 positions match TRBD2. Sequencing input: PBMCs. This receptor was taken from a woman aged 25-40 years in good health and CMV-seronegative. DNA of the CDR3: TGTGCCAGCAGCTTTGAGCGGGAGGCTAACACCGGGGAGCTGTTTTTT. The encoded protein is CASSFEREANTGELFF.